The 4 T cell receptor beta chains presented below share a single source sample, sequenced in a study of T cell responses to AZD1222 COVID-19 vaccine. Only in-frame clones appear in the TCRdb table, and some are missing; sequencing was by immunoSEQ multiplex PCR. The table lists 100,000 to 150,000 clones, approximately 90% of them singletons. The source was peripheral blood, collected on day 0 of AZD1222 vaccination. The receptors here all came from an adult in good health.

This CDR3 reads CASSLGTGRDQPQHF. The CDR3 nucleotides are TGTGCCAGCAGTTTAGGGACAGGGAGAGATCAGCCCCAGCATTTT. V is TRBV28 and J is TRBJ1-5; 9 nucleotides agree with TRBD1. V lost 2 bases to trimming and J lost 5 bases; unmatched junction nucleotides: 4. Germline CDR1 and CDR2: MDHEN and SYDVKM. This CDR3 has 15 amino acids.

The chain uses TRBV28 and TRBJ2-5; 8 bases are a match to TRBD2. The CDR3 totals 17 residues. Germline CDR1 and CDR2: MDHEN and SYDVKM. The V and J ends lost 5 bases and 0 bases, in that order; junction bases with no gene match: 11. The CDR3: CASSRLSSGPYQETQYF. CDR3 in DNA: TGTGCCAGCAGTCGCCTTTCTAGCGGGCCGTACCAAGAGACCCAGTACTTC.

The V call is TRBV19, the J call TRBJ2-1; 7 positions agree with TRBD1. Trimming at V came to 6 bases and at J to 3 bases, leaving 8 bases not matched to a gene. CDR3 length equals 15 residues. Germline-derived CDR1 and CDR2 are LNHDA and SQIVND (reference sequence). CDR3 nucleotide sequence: TGTGCCAGTAGCCTGACAGGGAGAGGCTACAATGAGCAGTTCTTC. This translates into CASSLTGRGYNEQFF.

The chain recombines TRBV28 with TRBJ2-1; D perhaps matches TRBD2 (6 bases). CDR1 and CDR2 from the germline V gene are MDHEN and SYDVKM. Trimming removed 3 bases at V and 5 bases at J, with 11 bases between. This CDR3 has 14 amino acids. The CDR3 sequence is CASSLGRPHNEQFF. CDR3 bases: TGTGCCAGCAGTTTGGGGAGGCCCCACAATGAGCAGTTCTTC.